The 4 T cell receptor beta chains given below trace back to one sample, sequenced in a study of blood T cell repertoires in COVID-19. Libraries were prepared by immunoSEQ multiplex PCR; TCRdb keeps only in-frame clonotypes and omits some of them. The table shows approximately 260,000 clones, with 75% to 85% occurring only once. Sequencing input: peripheral blood. These receptors came from a woman aged 55-69 years with active or convalescent COVID-19.

The CDR3 DNA sequence: TGTGCCAGCAGTCGAGGGGGCGGTCAGCCCCAGCATTTT. Its protein product is CASSRGGGQPQHF. The chain joins TRBV12-3 or TRBV12-4 to TRBJ1-5; 7 positions agree with TRBD1. With 5 bases clipped from V and 6 bases from J, the junction kept 4 bases outside the gene matches. The CDR3 extends over 13 amino acids.

This clone was counted a few times. The chain employs TRBV9 and TRBJ2-7; TRBD2 agrees at 7 bases. V lost 3 bases to trimming and J lost 7 bases; unmatched junction nucleotides: 7. Germline assignment: CDR1 SGDLS and CDR2 YYNGEE. The CDR3 runs 13 residues. CDR3 in DNA: TGTGCCAGCAGCGCTGTCCCGCGGGGGGAGCAGTACTTC. Encoded protein: CASSAVPRGEQYF. Drawing the rest from reference TRBV9 and TRBJ2-7, the complete variable domain is DSGVTQTPKHLITATGQRVTLRCSPRSGDLSVYWYQQSLDQGLQFLIQYYNGEERAKGNILERFSAQQFPDLHSELNLSSLELGDSALYFCASSAVPRGEQYFGPGTRLTVT.

The J gene is TRBJ2-7, the V gene TRBV2; 11 bases match TRBD2. Germline V gene data show CDR1 as SNHLY and CDR2 as FYNNEI. After removal of 6 bases from V and 2 bases from J, the junction contained 6 bases not matched to a gene. This CDR3 is built from 15 residues. The CDR3 loop is CASSPGLAEAYEQYF. CDR3 DNA: TGTGCCAGCAGCCCGGGACTAGCGGAAGCCTACGAGCAGTACTTC.

The sample holds a few counts of this clone. The chain employs TRBV7-2 and TRBJ2-4, with D unresolved. CDR3 length equals 16 residues. Germline V CDR1 and CDR2: SGHTA, FQGNSA. Trimming removed 3 bases at V and 0 bases at J, with 12 bases between. CDR3 sequence: CASSFPRSLAKNIQYF. In nucleotides, the CDR3 is TGTGCCAGCAGCTTCCCACGGAGTCTAGCCAAAAACATTCAGTACTTC.